This is a list of T cell receptor beta chains from one sample in a study of T cells in Graves' hyperthyroidism and ophthalmopathy. Via MiXCR, TCRdb re-called the multiplex PCR reads, giving one row per CDR3 protein. The sample comprises a few hundred thousand distinct CDR3 sequences, 15% of which are singletons, and roughly 33% rests with the top ten. Sequencing input: blood. These receptors all stem from a woman aged 30 to 39 with Graves' hyperthyroidism. The CDR3 runs from the conserved cysteine through the conserved F or W. Fields, in order: CDR3 protein, J gene, V gene.

CDR3: CATSPGQGPHEQYF
J: TRBJ2-7
V: TRBV27

CDR3: CASSQDLGLAGNNEQFF
J: TRBJ2-1
V: TRBV3-1

CDR3: CAWKGAGGPYEQYF
J: TRBJ2-7
V: TRBV30

CDR3: CSVEGSGRAAYNEQFF
J: TRBJ2-1
V: TRBV29-1

CDR3: CAISESAGTGKQYF
J: TRBJ2-5
V: TRBV10-3

CDR3: CASSDDSSYNSPLHF
J: TRBJ1-6
V: TRBV25-1

CDR3: CASSLALQREAFF
J: TRBJ1-1
V: TRBV7-2

CDR3: CAISQGAGSTTEAFF
J: TRBJ1-1
V: TRBV10-3

CDR3: CASSQATGTYEQYF
J: TRBJ2-7
V: TRBV4-1

CDR3: CASSPPTEANEKLFF
J: TRBJ1-4
V: TRBV7-8

CDR3: CASSSTGTSGSDEQFF
J: TRBJ2-1
V: TRBV28

CDR3: CAISESRGSGIGETQYF
J: TRBJ2-5
V: TRBV6-1

CDR3: CASSLQVFADTQYF
J: TRBJ2-3
V: TRBV12-3/TRBV12-4

CDR3: CASSGGHPSNYGYTF
J: TRBJ1-2
V: TRBV7-9

CDR3: CASSWGQGISYEQYF
J: TRBJ2-7
V: TRBV5-1

CDR3: CASSYPRVANTGELFF
J: TRBJ2-2
V: TRBV6-5

CDR3: CASGPLAALMNTEAFF
J: TRBJ1-1
V: TRBV6-1

CDR3: CASSLREETEAFF
J: TRBJ1-1
V: TRBV28

CDR3: CASRPLLAGGYEQYF
J: TRBJ2-7
V: TRBV6-1

CDR3: CSARVEVNEQFF
J: TRBJ2-1
V: TRBV20-1

CDR3: CASSVASGRSGELFF
J: TRBJ2-2
V: TRBV9

CDR3: CASSPWVSGDGYTF
J: TRBJ1-2
V: TRBV3-1

CDR3: CASSYQGSTDTQYF
J: TRBJ2-3
V: TRBV6-5

CDR3: CASSLWGHAGELFF
J: TRBJ2-2
V: TRBV7-3